The sample holds a few counts of the clone carrying this TCR beta chain. Its target is unknown. CDR3 length: 15 residues. The V end was cut by 0 bases, the J end by 2 bases, with 13 bases between. Per germline, CDR1 DFQATT and CDR2 SNEGSKA (reference sequence). The data stem from a study of T-cell reconstitution after alpha-beta-depleted transplantation in children. Study observations and caveats: Surviving recipient T cells and thymic progenitors accounted for the high day-60 TCRbeta diversity observed in some patients. One year after transplant, T-cell counts and diversity came mostly from newly produced T cells. Where alpha-beta T cells came from about two months after transplant was reportedly several hundred expanded graft clones.

Construction of the TCRbeta library involved unique molecular identifiers. From the PCR reads, TCRdb called clonotypes with MiXCR, one entry per CDR3 protein. The repertoire includes around 960,000 distinct CDR3 sequences, around 30% of them detected once, and roughly 27% sits in the top ten. The sequence was collected from a boy younger than two who had a stem cell transplant for SCID, so the T cells may come from the graft donor. The source was PBMCs, mostly from graft donor cells, collected 360 days after TCRalphabeta/CD19-depleted stem cell transplant. V is TRBV20-1 and J is TRBJ1-1; D is unresolved. CDR3 in DNA: TGCAGTGCTAGAGATCCGAGACACCCAAACACTGAAGCTTTCTTT. Translation gives CSARDPRHPNTEAFF.